This TCR beta chain was recorded in a study of CD8+ T cells in alopecia areata. The wider study: The duration of tofacitinib was 6 to 18 months, with 6 months off drug afterward.

This CDR3 is built from 14 residues. Germline CDR1 and CDR2: MNHEY and SVGAGI. Trimming shortened V by 6 bases and J by 6 bases, and 15 bases separated the two germline ends. TCR sequencing used cDNA made by reverse transcription of extracted RNA. Clones were read by immunoSEQ multiplex PCR, and TCRdb kept only the in-frame ones, dropping some. The table has a few hundred thousand clones, under 40% seen once. Documented treatment: oral pan-JAK inhibitor, 5-10 mg twice daily. Patients with alopecia areata provided lesional scalp punch biopsies as well as peripheral blood. This clone is a singleton in its sample.

This sequence was found in a human donor with alopecia areata. This chain links TRBV6-5 with TRBJ1-5; D is unclear. This specimen consisted of CD4+ T cells sorted from blood, obtained around week 30, from a patient treated with tofacitinib. This CDR3 is CASSPALPGQPQHF. CDR3 DNA sequence: TGTGCCAGCAGCCCGGCTTTGCCTGGTCAGCCCCAGCATTTT.